The 20 T cell receptor beta chains listed next were all sequenced from one sample in a study of beta chain features in type 1 diabetes. Since all of the isolated RNA was reverse transcribed, expressed TCRB transcripts were what got sequenced. Data came from immunoSEQ multiplex PCR; TCRdb stores just in-frame clones and leaves some out. The table lists 350,000 to 400,000 clones, roughly 16% of them singletons, with around 0.02% in the top ten. The sequenced material came from naive CD4+ T cells from blood. These TCRs come from a young woman in good health.

This sequence joins TRBV9 and TRBJ2-7; 10 bases line up with TRBD2. V was clipped by 0 bases and J by 4 bases; unmatched bases: 1. Germline V gene lookup returns CDR1 SGDLS and CDR2 YYNGEE. The CDR3 covers 14 residues. The CDR3, as DNA: TGTGCCAGCAGCGTAGGGACTAGCGGTTACGAGCAGTACTTC. As protein: CASSVGTSGYEQYF.

This rearrangement joins TRBV30 to TRBJ1-3; 7 bases line up with TRBD1. Germline V gene data show CDR1 as GTSNPN and CDR2 as SVGIG (reference sequence). V was clipped by 4 bases and J by 2 bases; unmatched bases: 2. The CDR3 is 13 residues long. CDR3 loop: CAWTTGTGNTIYF. The CDR3 nucleotides are TGTGCCTGGACGACAGGGACTGGAAACACCATATATTTT. Looking up the rest from reference TRBV30 and TRBJ1-3 gives the full variable domain: SQTIHQWPATLVQPVGSPLSLECTVEGTSNPNLYWYRQAAGRGLQLLFYSVGIGQISSEVPQNLSASRPQDRQFILSSKKLLLSDSGFYLCAWTTGTGNTIYFGEGSWLTVV.

The chain links TRBV19 to TRBJ2-7, with 7 bases matching TRBD2. V lost 4 bases to trimming and J lost 3 bases; unmatched junction nucleotides: 9. Per the germline V gene, CDR1 is LNHDA and CDR2 is SQIVND (reference sequence). This CDR3 spans 15 amino acids. In DNA, the CDR3 is TGTGCCAGTAGTACACTGGGCGGGAGTGTCTACGAGCAGTACTTC. Its translation is CASSTLGGSVYEQYF.

J is TRBJ2-1 and V is TRBV10-3; 15 bases match TRBD2. The length of the CDR3 is 16 residues. Germline V gene data show CDR1 as ENHRY and CDR2 as SYGVKD. V lost 2 bases and J lost 4; bases outside the gene matches: 0. The DNA for the CDR3 is TGTGCCATCAGTGAGGGGACTAGCGGGGGGTACAATGAGCAGTTCTTC. It yields the protein CAISEGTSGGYNEQFF.

The rearrangement joins TRBV18 to TRBJ2-7, with 7 bases lining up with TRBD1. The V gene end was trimmed by 6 bases and the J gene end by 3 bases; junction bases not matched to a gene: 8. Per the germline V gene, CDR1 is KGHSH and CDR2 is LQKENI. The CDR3 is made up of 14 amino acids. The CDR3 DNA follows: TGTGCCAGCTCCCTAGGCCGGGACAGCTACGAGCAGTACTTC. Translation: CASSLGRDSYEQYF.

The CDR3 spells CASSYDSNEKLFF. In DNA form, the CDR3 reads TGTGCCAGCAGTTACGACAGTAATGAAAAACTGTTTTTT. V and J are TRBV6-5 and TRBJ1-4; possibly TRBD1 for D (5 bases). The CDR3 is 13 residues long. The V gene's germline CDR1 is MNHEY and CDR2 SVGAGI. Trimming cost V 2 bases and J 4 bases, with 5 bases left between them.

The rearrangement joins TRBV29-1 to TRBJ2-7; tentative D call: TRBD2 (6 bases). Germline V lookup: CDR1 SQVTM, CDR2 ANQGSEA. The CDR3 runs to 12 residues. Deletions cut 4 bases from V and 5 bases from J, with 12 bases between. CDR3: CSVVRDSNEQYF. Written as DNA, the CDR3 is TGCAGCGTTGTCAGGGACTCTAACGAGCAGTACTTC.

V is TRBV7-9 and J is TRBJ2-7, with TRBD2 as a possible D gene (6 bases). The CDR3 consists of 15 residues. In germline, CDR1 is SEHNR, CDR2 FQNEAQ (reference sequence). Trimming stripped 2 bases from V and 3 bases from J, with 14 bases between. In nucleotides, the CDR3 is TGTGCCAGCAGCTTAACGAGCGGGTTCCTCTACGAGCAGTACTTC. Translation gives CASSLTSGFLYEQYF. Complete variable domain (other parts from reference TRBV7-9 and TRBJ2-7): DTGVSQNPRHKITKRGQNVTFRCDPISEHNRLYWYRQTLGQGPEFLTYFQNEAQLEKSRLLSDRFSAERPKGSFSTLEIQRTEQGDSAMYLCASSLTSGFLYEQYFGPGTRLTVT.

The sample holds a few counts of this clone. CDR3 nucleotide sequence: TGTGCTAGTGGTTTGTCCCAGGGGGCAGATACGCAGTATTTT. It codes for CASGLSQGADTQYF. The chain carries TRBV12-5 and TRBJ2-3, with 7 bases aligning to TRBD1. V lost 2 bases to trimming and J lost 4 bases; unmatched junction nucleotides: 3. This CDR3 region has 14 residues. CDR1 LGHNT and CDR2 FRNRAP come from the germline V gene.

The rearrangement uses TRBV27 and TRBJ2-5; 11 nucleotides match TRBD2. J gave up 5 bases and V 6 bases, and 8 bases lay outside the gene matches. Germline CDR1 is MNHEY and CDR2 is SMNVEV (reference sequence). The CDR3 has 15 amino acids. CDR3 in amino acids: CASRVAGGQGETQYF. The CDR3 nucleotides are TGTGCCAGCAGGGTAGCGGGAGGGCAGGGGGAGACCCAGTACTTC.

The chain has TRBV30 and TRBJ1-5; D might be TRBD1 (6 bases). Germline loops: CDR1 GTSNPN, CDR2 SVGIG (reference sequence). Deletions cut 0 bases from V and 11 bases from J, with 11 bases between. The CDR3 covers 12 residues. In DNA, the CDR3 is TGTGCCTGGAGTGTAAATAGGGGGTCCCAGCATTTT. Its protein is CAWSVNRGSQHF.

This clone was picked up a small number of times. The V gene is TRBV30, the J gene TRBJ2-3; possible D gene TRBD1, 5 bases. Trimming stripped 2 bases from V and 4 bases from J, with 7 bases between. The CDR3 covers 12 residues. Germline-derived CDR1 and CDR2 are GTSNPN and SVGIG (reference sequence). CDR3 sequence reads: CAWSLGADTQYF. CDR3 nucleotide sequence: TGTGCCTGGAGTTTAGGGGCAGATACGCAGTATTTT. Full variable domain (outside the CDR3, taken from reference TRBV30 and TRBJ2-3): SQTIHQWPATLVQPVGSPLSLECTVEGTSNPNLYWYRQAAGRGLQLLFYSVGIGQISSEVPQNLSASRPQDRQFILSSKKLLLSDSGFYLCAWSLGADTQYFGPGTRLTVL.

The chain employs TRBV5-1 and TRBJ2-1, with 8 bases fitting TRBD1. Germline V gene data show CDR1 as SGHRS and CDR2 as YFSETQ. V shed 0 bases, J shed 0 bases, and the junction held 5 bases outside the gene matches. The CDR3 has 17 amino acids. CDR3 DNA sequence: TGCGCCAGCAGCTTGGGAGCAGGGACAGGCTCCTACAATGAGCAGTTCTTC. Translated, it gives CASSLGAGTGSYNEQFF.

This clone was recorded a few times. V is TRBV29-1 and J is TRBJ2-5, with TRBD1 identical over 7 bases. The CDR3 is 13 amino acids. V dropped 6 bases and J dropped 5; count of bases not matched to a gene: 9. Per germline, CDR1 SQVTM and CDR2 ANQGSEA. This CDR3 reads CSVATGDRETQYF. The CDR3, as DNA: TGCAGCGTCGCTACAGGGGACCGGGAGACCCAGTACTTC.

In regard to this clone: Other nucleotide sequences in the sample specify the same CDR3. This chain links TRBV9 with TRBJ2-1, with 9 nucleotides matching TRBD2. The CDR3 loop spans 15 amino acids. Germline values: CDR1 SGDLS, CDR2 YYNGEE. V lost 0 bases and J lost 4; bases outside the gene matches: 2. CDR3 sequence (DNA): TGTGCCAGCAGCGTAGGACTAGCGGTGTACAATGAGCAGTTCTTC. Its protein product is CASSVGLAVYNEQFF.

This clone came up a few times. The chain carries TRBV4-3 and TRBJ2-7, with TRBD1 as a possible D gene (6 bases). This CDR3 comprises 13 residues. Trimming shortened V by 4 bases and J by 5 bases, and 12 bases separated the two germline ends. Per the germline V gene, CDR1 is LGHNA and CDR2 is YSLEER. This CDR3 reads CASSPTGFDEQYF. The CDR3 bases are TGCGCCAGCAGCCCTACAGGGTTCGACGAGCAGTACTTC.

For the CDR3, the DNA is TGTGCCAGTAGTATATTGACAGGGGAAGATGAGCAGTTCTTC. This codes for CASSILTGEDEQFF. The chain employs TRBV19 and TRBJ2-1, with 8 positions matching TRBD1. Per the germline V gene, CDR1 is LNHDA and CDR2 is SQIVND (reference sequence). This CDR3 has 14 amino acids. The J segment lost 8 bases and the V segment lost 2 bases, leaving 5 bases of the junction unmatched.

The V and J genes are TRBV5-6 and TRBJ2-7; no clear D gene. The length of the CDR3 is 13 residues. Deletions cut 0 bases from V and 1 base from J, with 5 bases between. Germline V gives CDR1 SGHDT, CDR2 YYEEEE. DNA for the CDR3: TGTGCCAGCAGCTTGGCGCAGTCCTACGAGCAGTACTTC. This gives the protein CASSLAQSYEQYF. Full variable domain (remainder filled in from reference TRBV5-6 and TRBJ2-7): DAGVTQSPTHLIKTRGQQVTLRCSPKSGHDTVSWYQQALGQGPQFIFQYYEEEERQRGNFPDRFSGHQFPNYSSELNVNALLLGDSALYLCASSLAQSYEQYFGPGTRLTVT.

DNA for the CDR3: TGCGCCAGCAGGTCGACAGGGGTGAACACTGAAGCTTTCTTT. Its translation is CASRSTGVNTEAFF. The chain recombines TRBV4-3 with TRBJ1-1; TRBD1 matches at 8 bases. In germline, CDR1 is LGHNA, CDR2 YSLEER. This CDR3 has 14 residues. The J segment lost 0 bases and the V segment lost 6 bases, leaving 3 bases of the junction unmatched.

The chain is built from TRBV21-1 and TRBJ2-7; the DNA was not used to check the table's D call, TRBD2. TRBV21-1 counts as a pseudogene. The CDR3 is 16 residues long. The CDR3: CASSKVVLESSYEQYF. For the CDR3, the DNA is TGTGCCAGCAGCAAAGTAGTACTAGAAAGCTCCTACGAGCAGTACTTC.